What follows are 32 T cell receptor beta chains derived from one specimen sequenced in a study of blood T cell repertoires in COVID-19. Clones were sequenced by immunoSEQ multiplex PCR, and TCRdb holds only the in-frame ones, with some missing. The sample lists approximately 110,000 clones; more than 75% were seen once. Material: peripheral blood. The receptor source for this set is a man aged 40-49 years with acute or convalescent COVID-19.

The CDR3, as DNA: TGTGCCAGCAGCGACGGACAGGGGAGGACTGAAGCTTTCTTT. Residues: CASSDGQGRTEAFF. The V gene is TRBV9, the J gene TRBJ1-1; TRBD1 aligns across 9 bases. The V and J ends lost 3 bases and 5 bases, in that order; junction bases with no gene match: 5. This CDR3 has 14 amino acids. Per the germline V gene, CDR1 is SGDLS and CDR2 is YYNGEE.

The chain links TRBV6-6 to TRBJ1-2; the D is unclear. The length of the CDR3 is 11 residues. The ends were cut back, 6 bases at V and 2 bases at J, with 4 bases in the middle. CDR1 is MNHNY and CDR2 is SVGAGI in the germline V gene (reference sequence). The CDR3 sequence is CASSQNYGYTF. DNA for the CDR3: TGTGCCAGCAGCCAGAACTATGGCTACACCTTC.

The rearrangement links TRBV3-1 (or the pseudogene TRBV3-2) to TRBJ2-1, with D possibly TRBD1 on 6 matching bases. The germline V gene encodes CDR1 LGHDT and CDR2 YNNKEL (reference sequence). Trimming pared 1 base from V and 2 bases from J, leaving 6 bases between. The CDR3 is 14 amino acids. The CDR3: CASSQGDTYNEQFF. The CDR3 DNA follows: TGTGCCAGCAGCCAAGGGGACACCTACAATGAGCAGTTCTTC.

CDR3: CASSLLAESTDTQYF. The CDR3 DNA follows: TGTGCCAGCAGCCTACTAGCGGAGAGCACAGATACGCAGTATTTT. The rearrangement uses TRBV7-6 and TRBJ2-3, with 8 bases lining up with TRBD2. V shed 5 bases and J 0 bases; nucleotides not matched to a gene: 4. Germline V gene sequence: CDR1 SGHVS, CDR2 FNYEAQ. The CDR3 runs to 15 residues.

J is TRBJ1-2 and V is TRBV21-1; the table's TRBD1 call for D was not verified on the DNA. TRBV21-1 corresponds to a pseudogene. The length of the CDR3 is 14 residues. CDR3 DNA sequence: TGTGCCAGCAGTAACCGGGACAGGAACTATGGCTACACCTTC. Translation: CASSNRDRNYGYTF.

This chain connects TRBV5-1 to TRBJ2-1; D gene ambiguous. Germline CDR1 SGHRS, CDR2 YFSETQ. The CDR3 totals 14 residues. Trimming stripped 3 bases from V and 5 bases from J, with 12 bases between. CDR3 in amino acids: CASSSTYLDNEQFF. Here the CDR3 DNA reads TGCGCCAGCAGCTCAACCTACTTGGACAATGAGCAGTTCTTC.

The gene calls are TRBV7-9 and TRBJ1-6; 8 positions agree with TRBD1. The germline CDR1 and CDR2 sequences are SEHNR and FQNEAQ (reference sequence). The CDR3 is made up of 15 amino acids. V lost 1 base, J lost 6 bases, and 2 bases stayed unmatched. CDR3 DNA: TGTGCCAGCAGCTTAGTCCAGGGGGCTAATTCACCCCTCCACTTT. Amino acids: CASSLVQGANSPLHF.

The CDR3 coding sequence is TGTGCCTGGAGCACAGGGACCTTCGGCTATGGCTACACCTTC. This encodes CAWSTGTFGYGYTF. The chain combines TRBV30 with TRBJ1-2; D may be TRBD1 (6 bases). V lost 3 bases to trimming and J lost 4 bases, with 15 bases between them. The length of the CDR3 is 14 residues. Looked up from germline, CDR1 is GTSNPN and CDR2 is SVGIG (reference sequence).

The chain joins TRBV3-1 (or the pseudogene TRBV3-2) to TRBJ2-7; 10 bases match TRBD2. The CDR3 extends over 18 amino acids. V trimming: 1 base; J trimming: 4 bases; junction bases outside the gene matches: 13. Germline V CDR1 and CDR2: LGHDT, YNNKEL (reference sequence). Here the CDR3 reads CASSQVVASGSQRYEQYF. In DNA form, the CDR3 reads TGTGCCAGCAGCCAAGTTGTGGCTAGCGGGAGTCAACGGTACGAGCAGTACTTC.

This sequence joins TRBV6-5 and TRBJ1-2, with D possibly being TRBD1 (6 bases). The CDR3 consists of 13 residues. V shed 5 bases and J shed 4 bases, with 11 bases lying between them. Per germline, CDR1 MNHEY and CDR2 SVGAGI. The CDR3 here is CASSPRGPYGYTF. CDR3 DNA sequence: TGTGCCAGCAGTCCCAGGGGACCCTATGGCTACACCTTC.

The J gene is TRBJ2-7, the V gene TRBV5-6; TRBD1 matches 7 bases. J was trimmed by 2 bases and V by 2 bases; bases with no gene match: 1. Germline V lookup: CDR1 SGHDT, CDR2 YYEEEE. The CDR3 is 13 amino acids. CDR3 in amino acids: CASSFGTAYEQYF. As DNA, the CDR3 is TGTGCCAGCAGCTTCGGGACAGCCTACGAGCAGTACTTC.

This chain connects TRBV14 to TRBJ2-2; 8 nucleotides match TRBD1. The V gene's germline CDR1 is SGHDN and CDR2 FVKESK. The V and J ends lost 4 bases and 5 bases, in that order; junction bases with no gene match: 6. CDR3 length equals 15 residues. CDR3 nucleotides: TGTGCCAGCAGCCGCCGACAGGGGAGGACCGGGGAGCTGTTTTTT. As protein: CASSRRQGRTGELFF.

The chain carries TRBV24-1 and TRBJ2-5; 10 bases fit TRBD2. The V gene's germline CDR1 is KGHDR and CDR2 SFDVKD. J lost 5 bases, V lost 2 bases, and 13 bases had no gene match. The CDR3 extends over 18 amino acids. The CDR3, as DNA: TGTGCCACCAGTGATTCAACTCGGACTAGCGGAGCGGGTGAGACCCAGTACTTC. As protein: CATSDSTRTSGAGETQYF.

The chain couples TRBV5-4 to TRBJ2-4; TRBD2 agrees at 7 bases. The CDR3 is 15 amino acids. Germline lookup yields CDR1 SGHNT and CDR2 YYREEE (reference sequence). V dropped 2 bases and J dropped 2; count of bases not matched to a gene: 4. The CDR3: CASSFGGGTKNIQYF. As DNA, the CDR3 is TGTGCCAGCAGCTTTGGGGGGGGTACCAAAAACATTCAGTACTTC.

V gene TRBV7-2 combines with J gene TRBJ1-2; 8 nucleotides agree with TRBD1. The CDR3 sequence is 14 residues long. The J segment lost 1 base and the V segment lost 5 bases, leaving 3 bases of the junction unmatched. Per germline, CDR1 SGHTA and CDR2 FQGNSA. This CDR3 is CASSQGQDNYGYTF. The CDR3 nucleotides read TGTGCCAGCAGCCAGGGACAGGATAACTATGGCTACACCTTC.

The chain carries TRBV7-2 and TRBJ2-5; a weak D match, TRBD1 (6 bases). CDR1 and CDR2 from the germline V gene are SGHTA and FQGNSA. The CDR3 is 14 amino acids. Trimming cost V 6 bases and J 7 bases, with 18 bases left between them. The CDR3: CASRRTGTLGTQYF. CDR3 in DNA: TGTGCCAGCAGACGTACCGGGACACTAGGGACCCAGTACTTC.

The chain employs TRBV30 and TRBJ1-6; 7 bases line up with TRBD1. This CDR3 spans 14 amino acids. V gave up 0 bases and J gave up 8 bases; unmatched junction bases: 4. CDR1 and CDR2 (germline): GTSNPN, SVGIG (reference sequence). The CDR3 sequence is CAWSVTGVYSPLHF. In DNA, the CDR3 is TGTGCCTGGAGTGTCACAGGGGTGTATTCACCCCTCCACTTT.

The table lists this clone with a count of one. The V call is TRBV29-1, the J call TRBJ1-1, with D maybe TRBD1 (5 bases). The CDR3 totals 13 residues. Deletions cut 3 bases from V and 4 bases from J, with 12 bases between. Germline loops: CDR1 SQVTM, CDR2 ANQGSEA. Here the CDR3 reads CSVDRFQGTEAFF. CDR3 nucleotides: TGCAGCGTTGATCGGTTTCAGGGCACTGAAGCTTTCTTT.

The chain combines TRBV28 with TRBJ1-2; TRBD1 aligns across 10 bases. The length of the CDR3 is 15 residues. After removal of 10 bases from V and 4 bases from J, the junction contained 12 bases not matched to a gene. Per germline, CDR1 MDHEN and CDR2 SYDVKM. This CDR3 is CATRQGAVKGYGYTF. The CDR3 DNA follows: TGTGCCACTCGACAGGGGGCGGTTAAGGGCTATGGCTACACCTTC.

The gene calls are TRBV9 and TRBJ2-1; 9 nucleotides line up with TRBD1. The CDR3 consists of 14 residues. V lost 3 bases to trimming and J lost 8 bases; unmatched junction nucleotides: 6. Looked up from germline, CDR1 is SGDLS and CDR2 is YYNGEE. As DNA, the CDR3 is TGTGCCAGCAGCGAGGACAGGGGATTAGATGAGCAGTTCTTC. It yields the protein CASSEDRGLDEQFF.

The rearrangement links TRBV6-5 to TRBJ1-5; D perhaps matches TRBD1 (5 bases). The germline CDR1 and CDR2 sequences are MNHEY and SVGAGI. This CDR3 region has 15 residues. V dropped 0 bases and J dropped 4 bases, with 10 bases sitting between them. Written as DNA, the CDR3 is TGTGCCAGCAGTTACTCGACAGCCTTAAATCAGCCCCAGCATTTT. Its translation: CASSYSTALNQPQHF.

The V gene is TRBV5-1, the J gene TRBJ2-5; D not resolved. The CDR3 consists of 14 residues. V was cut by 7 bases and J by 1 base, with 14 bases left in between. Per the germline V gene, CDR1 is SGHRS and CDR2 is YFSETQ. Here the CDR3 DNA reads TGCGCCAGCGCAGTCCCCGCTGTCCAAGAGACCCAGTACTTC. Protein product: CASAVPAVQETQYF. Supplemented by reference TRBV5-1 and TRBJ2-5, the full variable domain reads KAGVTQTPRYLIKTRGQQVTLSCSPISGHRSVSWYQQTPGQGLQFLFEYFSETQRNKGNFPGRFSGRQFSNSRSEMNVSTLELGDSALYLCASAVPAVQETQYFGPGTRLLVL.

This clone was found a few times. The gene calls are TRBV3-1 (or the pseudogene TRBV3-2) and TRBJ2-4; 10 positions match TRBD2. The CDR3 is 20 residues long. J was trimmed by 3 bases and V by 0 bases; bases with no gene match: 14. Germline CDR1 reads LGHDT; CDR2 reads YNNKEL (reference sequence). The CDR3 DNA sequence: TGTGCCAGCAGCCAAGAAAGGGGGCTAGCGGGAGCCCGGGGCAAAAACATTCAGTACTTC. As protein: CASSQERGLAGARGKNIQYF.

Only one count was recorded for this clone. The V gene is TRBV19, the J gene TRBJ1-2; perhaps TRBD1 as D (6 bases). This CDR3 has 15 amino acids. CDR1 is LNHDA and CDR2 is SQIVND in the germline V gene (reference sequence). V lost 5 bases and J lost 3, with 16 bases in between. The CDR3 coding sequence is TGTGCCAGTAGTCCAGGGGCCACAGGGTACTATGGCTACACCTTC. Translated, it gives CASSPGATGYYGYTF. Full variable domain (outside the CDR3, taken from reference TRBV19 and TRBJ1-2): DGGITQSPKYLFRKEGQNVTLSCEQNLNHDAMYWYRQDPGQGLRLIYYSQIVNDFQKGDIAEGYSVSREKKESFPLTVTSAQKNPTAFYLCASSPGATGYYGYTFGSGTRLTVV.

This CDR3 is CASSLLGGHEQYF. The CDR3, as DNA: TGTGCCAGCTCGCTGTTAGGGGGACACGAGCAGTACTTC. This rearrangement joins TRBV9 to TRBJ2-7; possibly TRBD1 for D (6 bases). Trimming removed 7 bases from V and 5 bases from J, with 16 bases in between. The V gene's germline CDR1 is SGDLS and CDR2 YYNGEE. The length of the CDR3 is 13 residues.

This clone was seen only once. The DNA of the CDR3 is TGTGCCAGCAGTTTAGGGGCAGGGCAAATTACAGATACGCAGTATTTT. Protein: CASSLGAGQITDTQYF. V and J are TRBV28 and TRBJ2-3; D possibly corresponds to TRBD1 (5 bases). The V and J ends lost 2 bases and 3 bases respectively, with 15 bases between them. This CDR3 comprises 16 residues. Germline V gene lookup returns CDR1 MDHEN and CDR2 SYDVKM.

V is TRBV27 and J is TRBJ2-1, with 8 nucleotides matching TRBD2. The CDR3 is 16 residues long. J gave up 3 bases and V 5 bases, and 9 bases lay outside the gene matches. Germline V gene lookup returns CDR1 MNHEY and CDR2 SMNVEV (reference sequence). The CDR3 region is CASSLRRLANYNEQFF. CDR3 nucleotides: TGTGCCAGCAGTCTCCGGCGACTAGCGAACTACAATGAGCAGTTCTTC.

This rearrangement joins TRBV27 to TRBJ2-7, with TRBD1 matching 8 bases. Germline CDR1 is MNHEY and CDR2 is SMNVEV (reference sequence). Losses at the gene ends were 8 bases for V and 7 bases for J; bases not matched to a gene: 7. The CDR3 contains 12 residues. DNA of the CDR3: TGTGCCAGCGGACTCAGGGGGCTTGAGCAGTACTTC. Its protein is CASGLRGLEQYF.

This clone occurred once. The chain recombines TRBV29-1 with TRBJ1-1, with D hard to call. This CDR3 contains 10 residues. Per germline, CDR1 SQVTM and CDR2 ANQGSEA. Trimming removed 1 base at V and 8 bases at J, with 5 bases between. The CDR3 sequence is CSVEGAEAFF. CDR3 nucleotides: TGCAGCGTTGAAGGGGCAGAAGCTTTCTTT.

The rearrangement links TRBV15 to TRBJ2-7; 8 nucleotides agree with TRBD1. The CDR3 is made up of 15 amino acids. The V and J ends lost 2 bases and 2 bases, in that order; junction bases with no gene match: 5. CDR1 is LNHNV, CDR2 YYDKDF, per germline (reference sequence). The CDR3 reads CATSRLLGQAYEQYF. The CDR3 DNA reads TGTGCCACCAGCAGATTACTGGGACAGGCCTACGAGCAGTACTTC. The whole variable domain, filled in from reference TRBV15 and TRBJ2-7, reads DAMVIQNPRYQVTQFGKPVTLSCSQTLNHNVMYWYQQKSSQAPKLLFHYYDKDFNNEADTPDNFQSRRPNTSFCFLDIRSPGLGDTAMYLCATSRLLGQAYEQYFGPGTRLTVT.

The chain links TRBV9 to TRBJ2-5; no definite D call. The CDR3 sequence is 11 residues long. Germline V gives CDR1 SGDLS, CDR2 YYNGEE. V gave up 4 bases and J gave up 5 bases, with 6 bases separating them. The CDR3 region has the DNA TGTGCCAGCAGCCGAGAGGAGACCCAGTACTTC. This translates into CASSREETQYF.

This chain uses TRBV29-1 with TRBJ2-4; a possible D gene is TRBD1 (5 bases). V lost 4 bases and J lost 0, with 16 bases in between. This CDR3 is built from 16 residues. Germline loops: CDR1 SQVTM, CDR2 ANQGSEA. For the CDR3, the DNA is TGCAGCGTTGGCCTTCAGGGTGGGGTAGCCAAAAACATTCAGTACTTC. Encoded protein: CSVGLQGGVAKNIQYF.